This T cell receptor beta chain appears in the sequencing data of a study of T cell responses to AZD1222 COVID-19 vaccine. Assay: immunoSEQ multiplex PCR; the TCRdb copy retains only in-frame clones and omits some. This sample has 90,000 to 150,000 clones, with more than 80% found just once. Trimming removed 0 bases from V and 0 bases from J; junction bases left unmatched: 2. The germline gives CDR1 LNHNV, CDR2 YYDKDF (reference sequence). The CDR3 extends over 15 amino acids. The clonotype originates from an adult who received the MenACWY meningococcal vaccine as a control. The V and J genes are TRBV15 and TRBJ2-7; 7 bases align to TRBD2. Here the sequenced sample was peripheral blood, taken 28 days after the second dose of the MenACWY control vaccine. The CDR3 loop reads CATSRDRGVSYEQYF. The CDR3 region has the DNA TGTGCCACCAGCAGAGATCGGGGGGTCTCCTACGAGCAGTACTTC. Using reference TRBV15 and TRBJ2-7 for the parts outside the CDR3, the full variable domain is DAMVIQNPRYQVTQFGKPVTLSCSQTLNHNVMYWYQQKSSQAPKLLFHYYDKDFNNEADTPDNFQSRRPNTSFCFLDIRSPGLGDTAMYLCATSRDRGVSYEQYFGPGTRLTVT.